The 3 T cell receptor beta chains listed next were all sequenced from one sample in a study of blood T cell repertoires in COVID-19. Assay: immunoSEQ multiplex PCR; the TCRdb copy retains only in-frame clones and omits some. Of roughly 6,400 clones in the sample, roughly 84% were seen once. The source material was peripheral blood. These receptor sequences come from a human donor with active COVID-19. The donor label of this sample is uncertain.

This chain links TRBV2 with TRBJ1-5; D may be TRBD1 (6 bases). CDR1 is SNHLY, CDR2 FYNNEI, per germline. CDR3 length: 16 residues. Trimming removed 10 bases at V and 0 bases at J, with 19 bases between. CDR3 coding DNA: TGTGCCACCACTAGGGGGGGACCCCTTAGCAATCAGCCCCAGCATTTT. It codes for CATTRGGPLSNQPQHF.

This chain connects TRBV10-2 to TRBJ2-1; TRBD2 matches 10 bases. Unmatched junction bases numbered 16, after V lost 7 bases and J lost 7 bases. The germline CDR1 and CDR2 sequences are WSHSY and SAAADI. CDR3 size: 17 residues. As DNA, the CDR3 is TGCGCCAGCACCCTCATCGTAAAAGCGGGAGGGATTAATGAGCAGTTCTTC. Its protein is CASTLIVKAGGINEQFF.

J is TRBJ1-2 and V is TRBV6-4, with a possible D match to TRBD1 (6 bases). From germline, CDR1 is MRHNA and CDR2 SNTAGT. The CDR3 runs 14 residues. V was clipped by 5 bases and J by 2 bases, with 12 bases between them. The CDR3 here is CASSREQGNYGYTF. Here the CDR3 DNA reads TGTGCCAGCAGTCGAGAACAGGGCAACTATGGCTACACCTTC.